These 16 T cell receptor beta chains were sequenced from one sample in a study of shared clonotypes between healthy human individuals. Sequencing used immunoSEQ multiplex PCR; TCRdb keeps in-frame clones, though not all of them. The sample has about 1.1 million clones; 70% to 80% are singletons. Material for sequencing was memory CD4+ T cells from PBMCs. Described subset: CD45RA-negative fraction. These receptors all stem from a young man in good health. Some clones in this sample may be carry-over from other donors' samples.

This clone is a singleton in its sample. Within the sample, other DNA sequences also encode this same CDR3. The V and J genes are TRBV28 and TRBJ1-2; TRBD1 is a possible D gene (5 bases). Germline V gene lookup returns CDR1 MDHEN and CDR2 SYDVKM. The CDR3 is 15 amino acids. Trimming stripped 3 bases from V and 2 bases from J, with 13 bases between. CDR3 sequence (DNA): TGTGCCAGCAGTTTTTCGGGGGGACCCAACTATGGCTACACCTTC. This sequence encodes CASSFSGGPNYGYTF.

The gene calls are TRBV6-1 and TRBJ2-5; no clear D gene. Germline V gives CDR1 MNHNS, CDR2 SASEGT. This CDR3 has 11 amino acids. Trimming shortened V by 2 bases and J by 7 bases, and 5 bases separated the two germline ends. The CDR3 bases are TGTGCCAGCAGTGAAATGGCGACCCAGTACTTC. Residues: CASSEMATQYF.

The chain combines TRBV6-1 with TRBJ1-5, with TRBD1 identical over 7 bases. J was trimmed by 3 bases and V by 6 bases; bases with no gene match: 8. The CDR3 covers 15 residues. Germline assignment: CDR1 MNHNS and CDR2 SASEGT. In nucleotides, the CDR3 is TGTGCCAGCAGACCCGGGACAGCTTACAATCAGCCCCAGCATTTT. Amino acid sequence: CASRPGTAYNQPQHF.

The V and J genes are TRBV6-6 and TRBJ1-5, with D maybe TRBD1 (6 bases). There are 13 residues in the CDR3. The ends were cut back, 10 bases at V and 5 bases at J, with 15 bases in the middle. CDR1 and CDR2 (germline): MNHNY, SVGAGI (reference sequence). The chain's CDR3 is CATRDRRDQPQHF. DNA of the CDR3: TGTGCCACCCGCGACAGGCGCGATCAGCCCCAGCATTTT.

CDR3 protein: CASTPLSYEQYF. In DNA form, the CDR3 reads TGTGCCAGCACCCCTCTCTCCTACGAGCAGTACTTC. The chain joins TRBV6-1 to TRBJ2-7; D is unclear. CDR1 MNHNS and CDR2 SASEGT come from the germline V gene. Trimming left V 7 bases short and J 0 bases short, with 7 bases between. This CDR3 is 12 amino acids long.

The J gene is TRBJ2-2, the V gene TRBV5-4, with 12 bases matching TRBD2. The CDR3 extends over 17 amino acids. CDR1 and CDR2 from the germline V gene are SGHNT and YYREEE (reference sequence). Trimming cost V 2 bases and J 4 bases; bases outside gene matches: 6. The CDR3 loop is CASSFSPTSGSTGELFF. CDR3 nucleotide sequence: TGTGCCAGCAGCTTTTCCCCGACTAGCGGGAGCACCGGGGAGCTGTTTTTT.

The V and J genes are TRBV13 and TRBJ2-3, with TRBD2 matching over 7 bases. The CDR3 consists of 15 residues. The V segment lost 4 bases and the J segment 2 bases; nucleotides outside the gene matches: 6. Germline assignment: CDR1 PRHDT and CDR2 FYEKMQ (reference sequence). CDR3 loop: CASSSRSGNTDTQYF. DNA of the CDR3: TGTGCCAGCAGCTCCCGAAGCGGGAACACAGATACGCAGTATTTT.

The chain uses TRBV10-3 and TRBJ1-1; D not resolved. CDR1 and CDR2 (germline): ENHRY, SYGVKD. The V and J ends lost 3 bases and 1 base respectively, with 6 bases between them. The CDR3 has 13 amino acids. CDR3 in amino acids: CAISESANTEAFF. CDR3 DNA: TGTGCCATCAGTGAATCAGCGAACACTGAAGCTTTCTTT.

The chain has TRBV4-1 and TRBJ2-7; TRBD2 matches 9 bases. CDR1 is MGHRA, CDR2 YSYEKL, per germline. V lost 4 bases to trimming and J lost 6 bases; unmatched junction nucleotides: 16. The CDR3 extends over 17 amino acids. CDR3: CASSLKWGVAGVREQYF. The CDR3 DNA reads as TGCGCCAGCAGCCTAAAGTGGGGGGTAGCGGGAGTCCGCGAGCAGTACTTC.

The table lists this clone with a few counts. The chain carries TRBV19 and TRBJ2-1; D is tentatively TRBD1 or TRBD2 (7 bases each). Per the germline V gene, CDR1 is LNHDA and CDR2 is SQIVND (reference sequence). Between the trimmed V and J ends, which lost 7 bases and 4 bases, there was a span of 23 bases. The CDR3 consists of 17 residues. This CDR3 is CASTIQGVAGPYNEQFF. Written as DNA, the CDR3 is TGTGCCAGTACCATCCAGGGGGTAGCGGGCCCTTACAATGAGCAGTTCTTC.

The CDR3 here is CASSQTRGRAPFNEQFF. The CDR3 nucleotides read TGTGCCAGCAGCCAAACACGCGGGAGGGCCCCCTTCAATGAGCAGTTCTTC. The chain uses TRBV14 and TRBJ2-1, with 9 positions matching TRBD2. Germline V gives CDR1 SGHDN, CDR2 FVKESK. The CDR3 is 17 amino acids. V gave up 2 bases and J gave up 6 bases; unmatched junction bases: 11. Drawing the rest from reference TRBV14 and TRBJ2-1, the complete variable domain is EAGVTQFPSHSVIEKGQTVTLRCDPISGHDNLYWYRRVMGKEIKFLLHFVKESKQDESGMPNNRFLAERTGGTYSTLKVQPAELEDSGVYFCASSQTRGRAPFNEQFFGPGTRLTVL.

The rearrangement joins TRBV5-1 to TRBJ2-1; 13 bases are a match to TRBD2. The CDR3 runs 13 residues. Germline CDR1 and CDR2: SGHRS and YFSETQ. With 0 bases clipped from V and 15 bases from J, the junction kept 3 bases outside the gene matches. CDR3 nucleotide sequence: TGCGCCAGCAGCTTGGAACTAGCGGGAGGGCCGTTCTTC. Translation: CASSLELAGGPFF. Based on the CDR3 plus reference TRBV5-1 and TRBJ2-1, the full variable domain is KAGVTQTPRYLIKTRGQQVTLSCSPISGHRSVSWYQQTPGQGLQFLFEYFSETQRNKGNFPGRFSGRQFSNSRSEMNVSTLELGDSALYLCASSLELAGGPFFGPGTRLTVL.

The CDR3, as DNA: TGTGCCACCCGAAGGGGGGCCTCCTACGAGCAGTACTTC. Encoded protein: CATRRGASYEQYF. This sequence joins TRBV28 and TRBJ2-7, with D tentatively TRBD1 or TRBD2 (6 bases each). This CDR3 contains 13 residues. V shed 10 bases and J shed 0 bases, with 13 bases lying between them. The germline CDR1 and CDR2 sequences are MDHEN and SYDVKM.

The V and J genes are TRBV11-2 and TRBJ2-7, with 12 positions matching TRBD2. CDR3 length equals 16 residues. V lost 8 bases and J lost 5; bases outside the gene matches: 13. Germline V gene data show CDR1 as SGHAT and CDR2 as FQNNGV. The CDR3 DNA sequence: TGTGCCAGCGGTATCCTCCTAGCGGGAGGGCCTAACGAGCAGTACTTC. Amino acids: CASGILLAGGPNEQYF.

Only a few counts were recorded for this clone. The chain links TRBV9 to TRBJ1-1, with 7 bases lining up with TRBD1. Germline trimming cut 4 bases from V and 3 bases from J; bases unmatched to any gene: 6. From germline, CDR1 is SGDLS and CDR2 YYNGEE. CDR3 length: 14 amino acids. Here the CDR3 DNA reads TGTGCCAGCAGCCCTGAGGGGGCCTACACTGAAGCTTTCTTT. Translation gives CASSPEGAYTEAFF.

The chain links TRBV27 to TRBJ2-3; 7 positions agree with TRBD1. V shed 8 bases, J shed 4 bases, and the junction held 9 bases outside the gene matches. The CDR3 consists of 14 residues. Germline V gives CDR1 MNHEY, CDR2 SMNVEV (reference sequence). The CDR3 DNA sequence: TGTGCCAGCGATAACAGGGGTGGCGCAGATACGCAGTATTTT. Residues: CASDNRGGADTQYF.